The entry below gives a single TCR beta chain sequence along with its context. What it recognizes is unknown. These data belong to a study of T cells after yellow fever vaccination. Study at large: Low-cell-number fractions underwent preparation using SMART-Seq v4 Ultra Low Input. Regarding the study as a whole: Post-booster repertoires again held most primary-vaccination clones (roughly 95% CD4, 80% to 90% CD8). Shared CD4/CD8 clonotypes were a small share, likely from convergent recombination.

5'RACE template switching produced TCR cDNA carrying a universal primer site and UMIs. MiXCR, applied by TCRdb to the 5' RACE reads, yields one record per CDR3 protein. The sample includes roughly 310,000 distinct CDR3 sequences, 8.7% seen only once; the top ten take 15% to 20%. The sequences come from PBMCs, collected on the day of the first yellow fever vaccination. This receptor was identified in a young man who received the YFV17D yellow fever vaccine.

CDR3 residues: CASSFARSGNTIYF. The CDR3 coding sequence is TGTGCCAGCAGCTTTGCCAGGTCTGGAAACACCATATATTTT. The chain uses TRBV5-6 and TRBJ1-3; D ambiguous. The CDR3 contains 14 residues. Trimming removed 2 bases from V and 1 base from J, with 7 bases in between. Looked up from germline, CDR1 is SGHDT and CDR2 is YYEEEE.